A selection of T cell receptor beta chains follows, all from one sample in a study of blood T cell repertoires in COVID-19. Only in-frame clones appear in the TCRdb table, and some are missing; sequencing was by immunoSEQ multiplex PCR. The table shows about 240,000 clones, with 81% occurring only once. The sequenced sample consisted of peripheral blood. The receptors originated from a woman of 80 years or more with COVID-19, enrolled during active disease. Each CDR3 is given with its conserved first and last residue. A D gene is named only where the DNA matches it firmly. A row's size may be missing; if present it is once, few, many or a size class.

TRBJ2-2	TRBV30	-	-	CAWTSNTGELFF	TGTGCCTGGACCTCGAACACCGGGGAGCTGTTTTTT
TRBJ1-4	TRBV19	-	-	CASSTGQTTNEKLFF	TGTGCCAGTAGTACAGGACAAACAACTAATGAAAAACTGTTTTTT
TRBJ2-1	TRBV6-1	-	-	CASSDRVGYNEQFF	TGTGCCAGCAGTGACCGAGTTGGTTACAATGAGCAGTTCTTC
TRBJ2-7	TRBV11-1	-	TRBD1	CASSLPRGREQYF	TGTGCCAGCAGCTTACCCAGGGGGCGCGAGCAGTACTTC
TRBJ2-5	TRBV3-1/TRBV3-2	-	TRBD2	CASSRLAGGGETQYF	TGTGCCAGCAGCCGACTAGCGGGGGGAGGGGAGACCCAGTACTTC
TRBJ2-1	TRBV4-2	few	TRBD1	CASSQGTGENEQFF	TGTGCCAGCAGCCAAGGCACAGGGGAGAATGAGCAGTTCTTC
TRBJ2-2	TRBV5-1	-	TRBD2	CASSLGVISGNSGELFF	TGCGCCAGCAGCTTGGGGGTCATAAGCGGGAACAGCGGGGAGCTGTTTTTT
TRBJ1-2	TRBV2	few	-	CASSEGQRGYTF	TGTGCCAGCAGTGAAGGACAGCGTGGCTACACCTTC
TRBJ2-2	TRBV5-1	once	-	CASSELGELFF	TGCGCCAGCAGCGAACTCGGGGAGCTGTTTTTT
TRBJ1-2	TRBV6-4	-	TRBD1	CASSDQPGTAYGYTF	TGTGCCAGCAGTGACCAACCCGGGACAGCTTATGGCTACACCTTC
TRBJ1-2	TRBV18	-	-	CASSPGNGAHGYTF	TGTGCCAGCTCACCAGGGAATGGGGCCCATGGCTACACCTTC